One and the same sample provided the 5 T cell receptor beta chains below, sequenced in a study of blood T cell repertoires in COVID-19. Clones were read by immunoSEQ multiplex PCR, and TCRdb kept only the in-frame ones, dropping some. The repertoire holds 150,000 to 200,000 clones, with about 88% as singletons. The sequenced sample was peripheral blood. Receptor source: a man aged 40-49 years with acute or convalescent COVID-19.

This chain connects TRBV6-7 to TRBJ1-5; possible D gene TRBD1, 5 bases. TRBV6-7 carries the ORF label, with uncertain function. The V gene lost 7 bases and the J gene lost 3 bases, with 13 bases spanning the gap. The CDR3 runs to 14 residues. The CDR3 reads CASTTGRVNQPQHF. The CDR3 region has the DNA TGTGCCAGCACGACGGGCAGGGTCAATCAGCCCCAGCATTTT.

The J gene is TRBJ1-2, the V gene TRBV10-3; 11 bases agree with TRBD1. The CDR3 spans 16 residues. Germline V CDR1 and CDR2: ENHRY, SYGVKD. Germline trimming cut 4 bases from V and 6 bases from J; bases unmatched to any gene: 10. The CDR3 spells CAISVLSGTGGHGYTF. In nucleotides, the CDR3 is TGTGCCATCAGTGTTCTATCGGGGACAGGGGGACATGGCTACACCTTC.

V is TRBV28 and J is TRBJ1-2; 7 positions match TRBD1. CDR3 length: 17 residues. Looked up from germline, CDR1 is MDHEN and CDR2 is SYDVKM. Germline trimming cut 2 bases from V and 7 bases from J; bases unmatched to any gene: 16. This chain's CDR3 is CASSLRTRQGQLGGYTF. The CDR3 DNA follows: TGTGCCAGCAGTTTACGGACACGACAGGGTCAGTTGGGTGGCTACACCTTC.

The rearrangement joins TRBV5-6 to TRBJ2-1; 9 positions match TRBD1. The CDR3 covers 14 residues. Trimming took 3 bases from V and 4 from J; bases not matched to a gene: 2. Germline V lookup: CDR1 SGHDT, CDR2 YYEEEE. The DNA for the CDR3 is TGTGCCAGCAGCTACAGGGGGCTTTACAATGAGCAGTTCTTC. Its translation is CASSYRGLYNEQFF.

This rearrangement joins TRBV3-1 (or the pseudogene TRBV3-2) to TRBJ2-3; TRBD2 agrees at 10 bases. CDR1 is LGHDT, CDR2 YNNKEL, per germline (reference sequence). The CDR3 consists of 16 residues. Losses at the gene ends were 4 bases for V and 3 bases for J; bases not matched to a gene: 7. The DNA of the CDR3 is TGTGCCAGCAGCCCTAGAAGCGGGGGGGCGACAGATACGCAGTATTTT. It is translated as CASSPRSGGATDTQYF.